This T cell receptor (beta chain) was identified during a study of blood T cell repertoires in COVID-19. Study context: Specimens from acute and convalescent COVID-19 originated in the United States, Italy and Spain. T cells, B-cell-depleted T cells, or PBMCs supplied cDNA or gDNA.

This CDR3 contains 15 residues. In germline, CDR1 is SGHTA, CDR2 FQGTGA. The trim removed 1 base at V and 8 bases at J, leaving 6 bases unmatched. Method: immunoSEQ multiplex PCR; TCRdb's copy keeps in-frame clones and lacks some. This sample has over 100,000 clones; around four fifths occur once, and the top ten carry more than 15%. This TCR was recovered from a man aged 55 to 70 with active or convalescent COVID-19. Material: peripheral blood. The chain joins TRBV7-3 to TRBJ2-1; 9 bases align to TRBD2. The CDR3 spells CASSLKGLAGYEQFF. DNA of the CDR3: TGTGCCAGCAGCTTAAAGGGGCTAGCGGGATATGAGCAGTTCTTC.